This TCR beta chain is from a study of vaccination effects on CD4 cells after COVID-19. Study at large: Before sequencing took place, the ViraFEST assay used viral peptide pools to expand antigen-specific CD4+ T cells. Cultivation was performed at a few million PBMC per well with roughly 9.2 IU/ml IL-2 and roughly 9.9 ug/ml peptides added.

In the case of this clone: Its specificity is not known.

Profiling relied on immunoSEQ multiplex PCR, and the TCRdb table lists in-frame clones only, not all of them. This sample has more than 30,000 clones, with approximately 74% found just once. Culture lasted roughly eleven days before CD4+ T cell isolation. Absence of prior SARS-CoV-2 infection characterized the vaccine recipients, who showed negative nucleocapsid antibodies. With 3 bases clipped from V and 1 base from J, the junction kept 6 bases outside the gene matches. In germline, CDR1 is LGHNT, CDR2 FRNRAP. There are 16 residues in the CDR3. Here the sequenced sample was CD4+ T cells from PBMCs cultured without peptide, taken before COVID-19 vaccination. This sequence originates from a human donor who received a COVID-19 vaccine. The chain joins TRBV12-5 to TRBJ1-5; 7 bases agree with TRBD1. CDR3 loop: CASGFVRTGSNQPQHF. The CDR3 region has the DNA TGTGCTAGTGGTTTCGTACGGACAGGAAGCAATCAGCCCCAGCATTTT.